This TCR beta chain emerged from a study of a mutant IDH1 vaccine in newly diagnosed glioma. Looking at the study overall: Eight vaccinations were given in weeks 1, 3, 5, 7, 11, 15, 19 and 23. Patients arrived already treated with radiotherapy, temozolomide, or both, most having had both.

Study-level results: With respect to changes in top peripheral T cell clonotypes, pseudoprogression seemed unrelated.

Time point here: week 11, during vaccination. A single vaccine dose contained 300 ug of mutant IDH1 20-mer peptide, and topical imiquimod was used with it. This clone showed up just once. Its antigen is not identified. Here immunoSEQ multiplex PCR was the method, and the copy in TCRdb shows in-frame clones only, minus some. The sample yields around 120,000 clones, around three quarters seen once. The specimen was PBMCs, collected from a glioma patient whose treatment included an IDH1 peptide vaccine. The TCR was taken from a man aged 40-50 years with glioma.

The CDR3 protein is CASSNTGLNTEAFF. DNA of the CDR3: TGTGCCAGCAGCAATACAGGGCTCAACACTGAAGCTTTCTTT. This rearrangement joins TRBV11-1 to TRBJ1-1, with D perhaps matching TRBD1 (6 bases). The CDR3 length is 14 residues. Germline V gives CDR1 SGHAT, CDR2 FQDESV (reference sequence). Trimming cost V 5 bases and J 2 bases, with 12 bases left between them.